This T cell receptor beta chain was obtained from a study of blood T cell repertoires in COVID-19. As for the study in general: T cells, B-cell-depleted T cells, or PBMCs provided the cDNA or gDNA that served as material.

This CDR3 has 14 amino acids. Germline V CDR1 and CDR2: MNHEY, SVGAGI. Trimming took 5 bases from V and 9 from J; bases not matched to a gene: 10. Under the authors' procedure: Nucleated cell counts were estimated from reference gene primer amplification. Data came from immunoSEQ multiplex PCR; TCRdb stores just in-frame clones and leaves some out. The V and J calls and clone size are taken from that table; D and trimming were inferred from the DNA. The sample shows around 120,000 clones, around 78% of them seen only once. A single count supports this clone. Sequences were obtained from peripheral blood. This chain links TRBV6-5 with TRBJ2-1, with 7 bases that match TRBD2. This sequence originates from a man aged 25-45 years with acute or convalescent COVID-19. The DNA of the CDR3 is TGTGCCAGCAGTACAACCGGACTAGTGGGTGAGCAGTTCTTC. The encoded protein is CASSTTGLVGEQFF.